The clone carrying this T cell receptor (beta chain) was detected once. Its antigen is not known. Separation from the roughly 670-subject first cohort characterized the 120-subject validation cohort, to which the donors belonged. This record comes from a study of cytomegalovirus exposure and HLA in healthy donors. Study results and caveats: Researchers catalogued about 150 TCR beta chains as cytomegalovirus-associated.

The method was immunoSEQ multiplex PCR; TCRdb's version includes in-frame clones alone and lacks a portion of them. The sample yields around 400,000 clones, 86% seen once. The CDR3 consists of 16 residues. V lost 1 base and J lost 4, with 17 bases in between. Per germline, CDR1 SGHTA and CDR2 FQGNSA. The specimen sequenced was PBMCs. The sequence was collected from a woman younger than 35 in good health and CMV-seronegative. The V and J genes are TRBV7-2 and TRBJ2-7; D is possibly TRBD1 (7 bases). The CDR3 DNA reads TGTGCCAGCAGCTTAGTAGGGGGCGGGACGACGTACGAGCAGTACTTC. Residues: CASSLVGGGTTYEQYF.